What follows describes a single T cell receptor beta chain. Its recognized antigen is unknown. No much larger clone exists at a distance of one base, and base qualities are not known. The cohort was made up of 500 to 850 healthy bone marrow donors. At the time of sampling, every cohort member was nominally healthy, though immune exposures that went unrecorded were likely present. The donor was CMV seropositive and belonged to the group of around 300 seropositive cohort members. Every donor gave a peripheral blood sample, and the peripheral blood mononuclear cells from that sample were used for TCR beta sequencing. Genomic DNA was extracted from the blood cell samples with the Qiagen DNeasy Blood Extraction Kit. CDR1 and CDR2 were assigned from the germline V gene as ENHRY and SYGVKD. The CDR3, cysteine through phenylalanine, is 16 amino acids long. The entry retains the CDR3 DNA only, 48 bases that are in frame from base 1. The junction carries 15 bases between V and J, which are trimmed by 7 bases and 0 bases respectively.

This entry belongs to a study of cytomegalovirus exposure and HLA in healthy donors (dated by TCRdb to 2015 to 2018). Looking at the study overall: According to an earlier analysis of 587 of the donors, 150 million to 200 million T cells yielded some 120 million unique TCR beta sequences and 276 Gb of sequence data. A later genetic analysis took genome-wide SNP genotypes for about three fifths of the 666 donors and used that subset as a discovery cohort. An earlier analysis of 500 to 650 of the donors applied high-throughput TCR beta sequencing to assess whether each TCR beta V gene segment acted as functional or pseudogenic. Of the approximately 400 genotyped donors, 65% to 90% were placed in the genetic ancestry cluster associated with self-reported Caucasian donors. High-throughput TCR immunosequencing, statistical association of individual TCRs with disease status, and machine learning were combined to predict cytomegalovirus infection status. Donor age, sex, ethnicity and CMV serostatus were collected together with the repertoire data. A later analysis re-examined previously published TCR beta repertoires from more than 600 donors and added high-resolution HLA genotyping to investigate patterns of TCR occurrence. Typing coverage varied by locus: roughly 629-640 donors for A, B, C, DRB1 and DQB1; some 520 for DQA1; around 610 for DPA1; around 490 for DPB1. The study was designed to test whether signatures of past pathogen exposure could be identified by cataloging public T cell receptors. Both class I and class II loci were covered by HLA typing, at four-digit resolution. On average, about 240,000 unique TCR beta nucleotide sequences were sequenced per donor among more than 350 genotyped donors of the cohort, with roughly 20% of those sequences being non-productive. The study profiled the T cell repertoires of 500 to 800 subjects by immunosequencing and related them to cytomegalovirus serostatus. In addition to the first cohort of roughly 670 subjects, a separate validation cohort of under 150 different subjects was used. Approximately 310 gigabases of sequencing data and roughly 90 million unique TCR sequences were included in an early release covering 550 to 800 HLA-typed donors. Four or five DR-DQ haplotypes were treated as single units for association and clustering because of strong linkage in the cohort. All discovery cohort repertoires had been generated on a single sequencing platform. In the later analysis, no new phenotypic data were used to find candidate immune exposures; instead, reliance was placed on TCR beta sequences and their occurrence across donors. The paper's findings and limits, for the study overall: A later analysis associated roughly 17,000 TCR beta sequences with specific HLA alleles at a false discovery rate of 0.05. The sequencing pipeline was judged likely to have produced a cluster of highly shared sequence variants as a technical artifact. In a later analysis, TCR association rates were found to vary across HLA loci, with the most associated TCRs seen for DRB1 alleles and the fewest for HLA-C alleles. In vitro tests confirmed that a few of the cytomegalovirus-associated TCR beta chains recognize cytomegalovirus antigens. Correlated functional status among segregating V segments might be attributable to linkage disequilibrium, but an unknown experimental factor could not be ruled out. A further reported finding was that TCR beta sequences accurately predicted the HLA-A and HLA-B alleles for most subjects in the first cohort. Strong co-occurrence of HLA alleles, especially DR and DQ, made assigning TCR associations to individual alleles difficult. In a later genetic analysis, a missense DCLRE1C variant was associated with V-gene and J-gene trimming of TCR beta chains, and the association was replicated in an independent cohort. Broadly in line with IMGT annotations, most TCR beta V segments showed up in productive rearrangements about 87% or about 30% of the time in an earlier analysis of 450 to 750 of the donors. Compared with the approximately 710-donor mean, donors in an Asian-associated ancestry cluster had fewer N-insertions in productive TCRs, according to a later genetic analysis. A later analysis found that most CMV-associated TCR beta chains appeared HLA-restricted, with HLA associations seemingly driven largely by CMV exposure. Because counts were too low, 15 to 20 rarely observed V segments, including chromosome 9 orphons, were excluded from the earlier analysis of around 590 of the donors. Several of the top co-occurrence clusters appeared to be linked to parvovirus B19, influenza, CMV and Epstein-Barr virus, according to a later analysis. The 87-base-pair reads could not distinguish some IMGT-functional V segments, including TRBV6-2 and TRBV6-3, so those segments were excluded. Sequencing depth was assumed to be roughly uniform across donors in the presence/absence analyses, though that assumption may not hold. The authors suggested that the approach could potentially be generalized to other disease states and immunological phenotypes. Only TCR beta chains were sequenced in this cohort, and the absence of alpha or paired-chain data limited detectable features. Because HLA typing was unavailable for some donors at each locus, only the typed subset was used in association tests. Immune exposure information for the cohort was limited to CMV serostatus. In a later analysis, HLA-associated TCR beta chains were found to be more clonally expanded and to have lower generation probabilities than equally common non-associated chains. The classifier was reported to diagnose cytomegalovirus status with high specificity and sensitivity in both the original and validation cohorts. While some public TCRs were present in many individuals, most TCR sequences turned up only very rarely across donors. The study gave a list of some 150 TCR beta chains associated with cytomegalovirus.

Receptors were amplified or captured by the immunoSEQ multiplex PCR assay. For the multiplex PCR, a mixture combining 60 forward primers for TCR Vbeta segments and 13 reverse primers for TCR Jbeta segments was used. A multiplex PCR assay on genomic DNA amplified the CDR3 region of rearranged TCR beta genes. On the Illumina HiSeq System, the amplified TCR beta libraries were sequenced as 87-base-pair reads. The source study handled its data this way. A later analysis counted 65 million to 90 million unique TCR beta chains across the 550 to 750 repertoires, and 10 million to 11 million of these chains were shared by at least two donors. A nearest-neighbor algorithm error-corrected the raw reads and collapsed the reads into unique sequences, merging closely related sequences to remove PCR and sequencing errors. To assign V, D and J gene segments, CDR3 sequences were aligned to IMGT reference sequences. For a sequence to be retained, a match of at least six nucleotides to both a V gene segment and a J gene segment was required. Rearrangements were classified as productive when the CDR3 lacked stop codons and remained in frame with V and J, and all other rearrangements were classified as non-productive. Following IMGT convention, CDR3 was defined as the stretch from the second conserved V-encoded cysteine up to the conserved J-encoded phenylalanine. The earlier analysis of about 500 of the donors excluded sequences that lacked an unambiguous match to a single V gene segment. An earlier analysis of approximately 590 of the donors classified V segments as functional when productive rearrangements were above 56.7% and as segregating when the standard deviation between donors was above 5%. A statistical classification framework was developed to diagnose cytomegalovirus status using the catalog of TCR beta chain sequences. V and J gene assignment, in a later analysis, came from comparing TCR nucleotide sequences with IMGT/GENE-DB human TR gene sequences. A later analysis assigned CDR3 sequences and most-parsimonious VDJ recombination scenarios with the TCRdist pipeline. In a later analysis, each TCR beta chain was defined by its CDR3 amino acid sequence together with its V-gene family, and reads lacking a unique V-gene family were excluded. A later analysis removed several hundred highly shared, low-generation-probability nucleotide sequences to deal with suspected cross-contamination and a sequencing artifact. A later analysis calculated a clonal expansion index for each public chain from normalized within-repertoire ranks of inferred template counts. A later analysis computed generation probabilities with a VDJ recombination model fitted to out-of-frame rearrangements, and checked the results against IGoR. A later analysis scored TCR-TCR, TCR-HLA and TCR-CMV co-occurrence with hypergeometric tests, applying a repertoire-size bias correction to TCR pairs. A later analysis estimated false discovery rates by permuting HLA or CMV assignments 20 times. In a later analysis, co-occurring TCRs were grouped using DBSCAN, and TCRdist sequence similarity was added for clustering within HLA-allele-positive subsets. Repertoires with fewer than 30,000 or more than 120,000 public chains, plus five repertoires with anomalous nucleotide sharing, were excluded from co-occurrence clustering. This immuneACCESS table, as held by TCRdb, lists in-frame sequences with V and J called but not all clones. Of the missing ones, under half trace to an unresolved V gene in checked studies; the others have no known cause. That table gives V, J and clone size, and the DNA gave D and trimming. This sample has under 150,000 clones in its table, and around 75% of those were observed once. 9% to 9.5% of the sample belongs to the ten largest clones.

Here the chain combines TRBV10-3 and TRBJ1-4, and perhaps TRBD1 as D gene, on 5 matching bases. The sample taken for sequencing was PBMCs. The sequence derives from a woman between 45 and 60 years old in good health and CMV-seropositive. The CDR3 corresponds to CAITQLDSATNEKLFF. In nucleotide form, the sequence is TGTGCCATCACGCAGCTTGACAGCGCAACTAATGAAAAACTGTTTTTT.